The entry below gives a single T cell receptor beta chain sequence along with its context. These data originate in a study of T cells in Graves' hyperthyroidism and ophthalmopathy. Amplification of TCR beta CDR3 regions was performed using RNA transcripts as template. The HTBI primer set drove a first-round RT-PCR of the TCR CDR3. MiXCR, applied by TCRdb to the multiplex PCR reads, yields one record per CDR3 protein. Of under 300,000 distinct CDR3 sequences in the sample, 20% to 25% were seen once. Trimming stripped 3 bases from V and 3 bases from J, with 8 bases between. The length of the CDR3 is 13 residues. Germline lookup yields CDR1 MNHEY and CDR2 SVGAGI.

The specimen was blood. V is TRBV6-5 and J is TRBJ1-1, with a possible D match to TRBD1 (5 bases). The receptor was derived from a man aged 40-49 years with Graves' hyperthyroidism that later progressed to Graves' ophthalmopathy. CDR3 sequence (DNA): TGTGCCAGCAGTTATGGCAGGGACACTGAAGCTTTCTTT. Amino acids: CASSYGRDTEAFF.